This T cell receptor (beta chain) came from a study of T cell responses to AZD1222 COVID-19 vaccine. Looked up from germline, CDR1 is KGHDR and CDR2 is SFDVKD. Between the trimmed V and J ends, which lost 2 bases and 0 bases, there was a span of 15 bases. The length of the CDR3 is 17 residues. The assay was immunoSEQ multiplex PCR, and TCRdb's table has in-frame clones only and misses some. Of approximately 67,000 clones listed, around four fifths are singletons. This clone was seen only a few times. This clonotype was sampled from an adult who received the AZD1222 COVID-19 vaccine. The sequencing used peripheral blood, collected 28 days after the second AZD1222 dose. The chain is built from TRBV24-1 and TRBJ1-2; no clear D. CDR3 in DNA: TGTGCCACCAGTGATTGGAGCGGGGAGGGAGCTAACTATGGCTACACCTTC. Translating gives CATSDWSGEGANYGYTF.